What follows describes a single T cell receptor (beta chain). Its specificity is unknown. This sample was taken from a study of cytomegalovirus exposure and HLA in healthy donors. Whole-study context: In a later analysis, it was reported that the 110 or so validation repertoires had been produced on the same platform as the roughly 650 repertoires belonging to the first cohort. Study conclusions and caveats: CMV antigen specificity was confirmed in vitro for a few CMV-associated chains. The TCR clusters that emerged in the first cohort tended, a later analysis found, to co-occur in the 120 validation repertoires.

The donors were members of the validation cohort comprising over a hundred subjects, separate from the roughly 700-subject first cohort. Data came from immunoSEQ multiplex PCR; TCRdb stores just in-frame clones and leaves some out. The profile covers over 150,000 clones, with about nine tenths appearing a single time and 10% taken by the ten largest. Germline V gene sequence: CDR1 SGHRS, CDR2 YFSETQ. The length of the CDR3 is 14 residues. V shed 5 bases, J shed 15 bases, and the junction held 15 bases outside the gene matches. This chain links TRBV5-1 with TRBJ2-1, with TRBD2 matching over 9 bases. The clonotype was recovered from a woman aged 18-30 years in good health and CMV-seropositive. Sequencing used PBMCs. The CDR3 reads CASRKAIAGDWVFF. CDR3 in DNA: TGCGCCAGCAGGAAAGCTATAGCGGGAGATTGGGTGTTCTTC.